Listed below are T cell receptor beta chains from one sample, sequenced in a study of T cells in localized non-small cell lung cancer. Generated by immunoSEQ multiplex PCR, the TCRdb table keeps only in-frame clones and is missing some. The data hold around 2,600 clones, with approximately 25% observed a single time. The starting material was lung tumor tissue, obtained before any cancer treatment. Receptor source: a male donor older than 55 with stage II squamous cell lung carcinoma. Each CDR3 is given with its conserved first and last residue. The D gene is left open where the match is weak. The size entry is marked missing in some rows and otherwise reads once, few, many or a size class.

d_gene	abundance	v_gene	j_gene	CDR3nt	CDR3aa
NA	NA	TRBV29-1	TRBJ1-2	TGCAGCGCCCGGGATGCGCTTAACTATGGCTACACCTTC	CSARDALNYGYTF
TRBD1	few	TRBV11-3	TRBJ1-2	TGTGCCAGCAGCGGTGGGACAGCCTTCTATGGCTACACCTTC	CASSGGTAFYGYTF
NA	NA	TRBV5-1	TRBJ2-1	TGCGCCAGCAGCTTGGGGTCCCAAACCTACAATGAGCAGTTCTTC	CASSLGSQTYNEQFF
TRBD1	NA	TRBV28	TRBJ2-7	TGTGCCAGCGGCGGGCGGGACAGGGCTGGGGGTGAGCAGTACTTC	CASGGRDRAGGEQYF
TRBD1	few	TRBV11-3	TRBJ1-2	TGTGCCAGCAGCTCCCGGCGTCGACAGGGTAACTATGGCTACACCTTC	CASSSRRRQGNYGYTF
NA	NA	TRBV19	TRBJ2-5	TGTGCCAGTAGTATGAGGCACAACCAAGAGACCCAGTACTTC	CASSMRHNQETQYF
TRBD2	NA	TRBV19	TRBJ2-5	TGTGCCAGTAGTATCCTAGCGGGGGCCCAAGAGACCCAGTACTTC	CASSILAGAQETQYF
NA	medium-sized	TRBV6-8	TRBJ1-2	TGTGCCAGCAGGCGTCAGGGGAGGTTCTATGGCTACACCTTC	CASRRQGRFYGYTF
NA	few	TRBV7-5	TRBJ2-3	TGTGCCAGCAGCTTATGGAGGGGGTACACAGATACGCAGTATTTT	CASSLWRGYTDTQYF
NA	NA	TRBV11-3	TRBJ1-1	TGTGCCAGCAGCCAGACTCTAAATGGGGACACTGAAGCTTTCTTT	CASSQTLNGDTEAFF
NA	few	TRBV14	TRBJ2-7	TGTGCCAGCAGCCAACGGCAGGGGTCTCACTACGAGCAGTACTTC	CASSQRQGSHYEQYF
TRBD2	NA	TRBV10-3	TRBJ2-3	TGTGCCATCAGTGGAACCGGCGGGGGAGGCACAGATACGCAGTATTTT	CAISGTGGGGTDTQYF
NA	NA	TRBV5-1	TRBJ1-1	TGCGCCAGCAGATCCGGACAGCCCAACACTGAAGCTTTCTTT	CASRSGQPNTEAFF
NA	NA	TRBV30	TRBJ1-5	TGTGCCTGGAGTGTTTGGGGGGGTAATCAGCCCCAGCATTTT	CAWSVWGGNQPQHF
NA	NA	TRBV28	TRBJ1-1	TGTGCCAGCAGTTTATCGCATGGGGAAGCTTTCTTT	CASSLSHGEAFF
TRBD1	few	TRBV30	TRBJ2-3	TGTGCCTTACGGACAGGGGGCGCGCATACGCAGTATTTT	CALRTGGAHTQYF
TRBD1	NA	TRBV28	TRBJ2-7	TGTGCCAGCAGTCCTGGACAGGTCTACGAGCAGTACTTC	CASSPGQVYEQYF
NA	few	TRBV30	TRBJ1-6	TGTGCCTGGAGGGAGGACTCCTATAATTCACCCCTCCACTTT	CAWREDSYNSPLHF
NA	once	TRBV25-1	TRBJ1-2	TGTGCCAGCAGTGAATATGCACAGGGAAGGTGGCCCTATGGCTACACCTTC	CASSEYAQGRWPYGYTF
TRBD1	large	TRBV18	TRBJ1-4	TGTGCCAGCTCATCATGGACAGGGATTAATGAAAAACTGTTTTTT	CASSSWTGINEKLFF
NA	NA	TRBV9	TRBJ1-1	TGTGCCAGCAGCGCCCATCGGCGGAGGTCGAACACTGAAGCTTTCTTT	CASSAHRRRSNTEAFF
NA	NA	TRBV6-8	TRBJ1-2	TGTGCCAGCACCCGACGCGGGGGGTTCGGAGGCTACACCTTC	CASTRRGGFGGYTF
NA	NA	TRBV19	TRBJ2-5	TGTGCCAGTAGTCGGCGGCAGGCAGAGACCCAGTACTTC	CASSRRQAETQYF
NA	NA	TRBV14	TRBJ1-4	TGTGCCAGCAGCCAAATACAGGGACGGGAAAAACTGTTTTTT	CASSQIQGREKLFF
NA	NA	TRBV9	TRBJ1-4	TGTGCCAGCAGCGTTTCTACCGGGAGGGATGAAAAACTGTTTTTT	CASSVSTGRDEKLFF
NA	NA	TRBV9	TRBJ2-1	TGTGCCAGCAGCCTAACCGGAAGCTCCTACAATGAGCAGTTCTTC	CASSLTGSSYNEQFF
NA	NA	TRBV19	TRBJ2-6	TGTGCCAGTAGTCCCCAATCCTCTGGGGCCAACGTCCTGACTTTC	CASSPQSSGANVLTF
TRBD2	NA	TRBV4-1	TRBJ2-5	TGCGCCAGCAGCCAGGGACTAGCGGGAGCCGAAGGGGGAACCCAGTACTTC	CASSQGLAGAEGGTQYF
NA	few	TRBV9	TRBJ1-5	TGTGCCAGCAGCGTAGCGGGGAGCAATCAGCCCCAGCATTTT	CASSVAGSNQPQHF
NA	NA	TRBV19	TRBJ1-2	TGTGCCAGTAGTGGATCAGGGAACTATGGCTACACCTTC	CASSGSGNYGYTF
NA	NA	TRBV11-3	TRBJ2-1	TGTGCCAGCAGCTTCTCTCTACGAGGGCGGGTCAACAATGAGCAGTTCTTC	CASSFSLRGRVNNEQFF
TRBD1	few	TRBV12-5	TRBJ2-7	TGTGCTAGTGGTTTGGCCAAGGGACAGGGGGCTAACTACGAGCAGTACTTC	CASGLAKGQGANYEQYF
TRBD1	NA	TRBV9	TRBJ1-2	TGTGCCAGCAGTTATCTGACAGGGGGCTACACCTTC	CASSYLTGGYTF
NA	NA	TRBV14	TRBJ2-1	TGTGCCAGCAGCCTTGCCGGGGGGCCTCAGTTCTTC	CASSLAGGPQFF
TRBD2	NA	TRBV19	TRBJ2-2	TGTGCCAGTAGTACACTAGCGGGGGTGTCCGGGGAGCTGTTTTTT	CASSTLAGVSGELFF
TRBD2	NA	TRBV9	TRBJ2-1	TGTGCCAGCAGCGTAAGCGGGGGGGCAAATGAGCAGTTCTTC	CASSVSGGANEQFF
TRBD1	few	TRBV11-3	TRBJ1-6	TGTGCCAGCAGCTTTCAAGGGGGCGCGTTTGTTAATTCACCCCTCCACTTT	CASSFQGGAFVNSPLHF
NA	few	TRBV19	TRBJ2-2	TGTGCCAGCCGAGGGGATATCTCCCTGGGCACCGGGGAGCTGTTTTTT	CASRGDISLGTGELFF
NA	few	TRBV5-1	TRBJ2-1	TGCGCCAGCAGCCTCGGGGTAGCGGACAATGAGCAGTTCTTC	CASSLGVADNEQFF
NA	NA	TRBV9	TRBJ2-3	TGTGCCAGCACCCGGACCTCAATGGTAGATACGCAGTATTTT	CASTRTSMVDTQYF